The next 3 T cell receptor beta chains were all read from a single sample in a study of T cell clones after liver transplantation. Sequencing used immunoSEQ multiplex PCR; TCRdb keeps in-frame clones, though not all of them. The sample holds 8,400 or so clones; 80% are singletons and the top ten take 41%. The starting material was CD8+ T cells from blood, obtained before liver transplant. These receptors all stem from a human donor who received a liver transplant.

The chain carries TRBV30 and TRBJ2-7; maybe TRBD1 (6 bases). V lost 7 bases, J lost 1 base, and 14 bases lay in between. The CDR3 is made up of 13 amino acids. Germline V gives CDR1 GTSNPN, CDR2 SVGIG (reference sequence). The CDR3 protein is CASDGGQSYEQYF. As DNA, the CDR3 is TGTGCCTCTGATGGGGGACAATCCTACGAGCAGTACTTC.

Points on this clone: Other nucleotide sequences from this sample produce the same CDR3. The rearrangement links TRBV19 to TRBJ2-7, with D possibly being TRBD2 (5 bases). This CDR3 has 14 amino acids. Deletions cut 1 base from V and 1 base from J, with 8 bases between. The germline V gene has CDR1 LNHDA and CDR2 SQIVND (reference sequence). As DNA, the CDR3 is TGTGCCAGTAGTATAGGAGGCGGGTCCTACGAGCAGTACTTC. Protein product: CASSIGGGSYEQYF.

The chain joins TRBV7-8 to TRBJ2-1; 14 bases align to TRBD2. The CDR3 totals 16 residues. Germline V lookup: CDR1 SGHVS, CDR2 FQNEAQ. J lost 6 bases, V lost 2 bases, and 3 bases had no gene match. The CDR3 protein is CASSLWTSGGPNEQFF. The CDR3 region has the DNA TGTGCCAGCAGCTTATGGACTAGCGGGGGGCCCAATGAGCAGTTCTTC.